A selection of T cell receptor beta chains follows, all from one sample in a study of identical twins. TCRdb re-derived calls from the 5' RACE reads in MiXCR, one entry per CDR3 protein. The sample holds 420,000 or so distinct CDR3 sequences; 18% are singletons and the top ten take 9.5% to 15%. The sequenced sample consisted of naive T cells sorted from blood. These receptors came from a man aged 45-60 years in good health. Each CDR3 is given without its conserved first and last residue.

13	TRBV4-3	ASSQEIGPHYEQY
12	TRBV12-3/TRBV12-4	ASSPTVRTDTQY
14	TRBV20-1	SARKPSGGRYNEQF
12	TRBV5-1	ASSLAIRSNEQF
13	TRBV6-1	ASRTGTGGRQPQH
12	TRBV20-1	SASWESRYNEQF
8	TRBV29-1	RVLEGAQY
12	TRBV11-2	ASSLDLATGAQY
14	TRBV5-1	ASSLAPGQGGGEQY
14	TRBV7-2	ASSLVGAGVAYEQY
13	TRBV12-3/TRBV12-4	ASSSRQGSYNEQF
14	TRBV6-1	ASTQGAGSYNSPLH
10	TRBV12-3/TRBV12-4	ASSLLDQPQH
11	TRBV28	ASSLSGEETQY
12	TRBV3-1	ASSPPLMNTEAF
11	TRBV5-4	ASSLGGRSEQY
13	TRBV5-1	ASSFTAGQGYEQY
13	TRBV11-1	ASSPQGLDQETQY
10	TRBV7-2	ASRRGEETQY
12	TRBV7-7	ASSRGLGTGELF
19	TRBV11-1	ASSLPNFRDRGIFMNTEAF
12	TRBV6-1	ASSDQPTWHGYT
12	TRBV4-2	ASSQDLLAGPQH
13	TRBV4-3	ASSQGMTGVAEAF
12	TRBV12-3/TRBV12-4	ASSRWAGGTEAF
12	TRBV20-1	SAPPGQGNYGYT
14	TRBV18	ASSPIGWQGNSPLH
13	TRBV5-1	ASSLERVSYNEQF
12	TRBV5-1	ASSWRTVNTEAF
11	TRBV7-2	ASTQGEVNEQF
11	TRBV29-1	SAVTGGNEKLF
15	TRBV5-1	ASSLVLATSSYNEQF
14	TRBV4-2	ASSQNHLSSYNEQF
13	TRBV6-2/TRBV6-3	ASSSRGRVYNEQF
12	TRBV7-9	ASSSSGTPPGCT
13	TRBV18	ASSAPLRQGNIQY
12	TRBV2	ASSDEGNHQPQH
14	TRBV4-3	ASSQEQGRKAGELF
10	TRBV5-6	ASSLVGIGYT
11	TRBV7-2	ASSLDGAGGYT
13	TRBV7-8	ASSLARGRNSPLH
12	TRBV2	ASSGDVSSYEQY